Listed here are 14 T cell receptor beta chains from one sample, sequenced in a study of OX40 agonist ivuxolimab in advanced cancers. Generated by immunoSEQ multiplex PCR, the TCRdb table keeps only in-frame clones and is missing some. Altogether about 37,000 clones are present, 87% being singletons, with the ten largest covering around 20%. The sample was CD4+ or CD8+ T cells sorted from blood, taken in a trial of the OX40 agonist ivuxolimab. The receptors shown here come from an adult with an advanced solid tumor such as melanoma, head and neck, liver or kidney cancer.

This rearrangement joins TRBV5-1 to TRBJ1-2; D unclear. CDR3 length: 13 amino acids. The V end was cut by 1 base, the J end by 2 bases, with 6 bases between. Germline V gene data show CDR1 as SGHRS and CDR2 as YFSETQ. The CDR3 region has the DNA TGCGCCAGCAGCTTGACGGAAAACTATGGCTACACCTTC. Residues: CASSLTENYGYTF.

CDR3 amino acids: CASSFPGLQPNTGELFF. CDR3 coding DNA: TGTGCCAGCAGCTTTCCGGGACTCCAACCGAACACCGGGGAGCTGTTTTTT. The chain has TRBV7-9 and TRBJ2-2; possible D gene TRBD2, 6 bases. Germline CDR1 is SEHNR and CDR2 is FQNEAQ (reference sequence). The germline V and J ends were trimmed by 3 bases and 0 bases, with 14 bases remaining between them. The CDR3 runs to 17 residues.

This clone has just one count. This sequence joins TRBV27 and TRBJ1-4; the match to TRBD2 covers 7 bases. The assigned J gene may be wrong: the sequence end matches TRBJ2-2 better. The CDR3 length is 14 residues. Germline assignment: CDR1 MNHEY and CDR2 SMNVEV (reference sequence). The CDR3 spells CASSSLGGNRELFF. The CDR3, as DNA: TGTGCCAGCAGTTCCCTGGGAGGGAACCGGGAGCTGTTTTTT.

CDR3 coding DNA: TGTGCCAGCAGTTACTCCACAGCCCCGTACGAGCAGTACTTC. Translated, it gives CASSYSTAPYEQYF. The chain employs TRBV6-5 and TRBJ2-7; D remains ambiguous. V was clipped by 0 bases and J by 4 bases, with 10 bases between them. Per the germline V gene, CDR1 is MNHEY and CDR2 is SVGAGI. CDR3 length: 14 amino acids.

CDR3 sequence: CASSPGVRSNQPQHF. The DNA of the CDR3 is TGTGCCAGCAGCCCAGGGGTAAGGAGCAATCAGCCCCAGCATTTT. The rearrangement joins TRBV7-8 to TRBJ1-5, with D tentatively TRBD1 (6 bases). This CDR3 comprises 15 residues. V lost 5 bases to trimming and J lost 1 base, with 12 bases between them. The germline V gene encodes CDR1 SGHVS and CDR2 FQNEAQ. The full variable domain, in which reference TRBV7-8 and TRBJ1-5 provide the parts outside the CDR3, is GAGVSQSPRYKVAKRGQDVALRCDPISGHVSLFWYQQALGQGPEFLTYFQNEAQLDKSGLPSDRFFAERPEGSVSTLKIQRTQQEDSAVYLCASSPGVRSNQPQHFGDGTRLSIL.

The V gene is TRBV7-2, the J gene TRBJ2-3; 7 nucleotides agree with TRBD1. The CDR3 covers 17 residues. With V trimmed by 0 bases and J by 1 base, 7 bases remained unmatched. Germline CDR1 reads SGHTA; CDR2 reads FQGNSA. The CDR3 nucleotides read TGTGCCAGCAGCTTAGCTGAAACAGGGGTGGGCACAGATACGCAGTATTTT. It is translated as CASSLAETGVGTDTQYF.

The chain combines TRBV11-1 with TRBJ2-5; 8 nucleotides match TRBD2. Trimming at V came to 0 bases and at J to 5 bases, leaving 11 bases not matched to a gene. Germline CDR1 and CDR2: SGHAT and FQDESV (reference sequence). CDR3 length: 17 residues. The CDR3 sequence is CASSLAASGREAETQYF. CDR3 nucleotides: TGTGCCAGCAGCTTAGCGGCTAGCGGGCGGGAGGCGGAGACCCAGTACTTC. The variable domain in full, completed from reference TRBV11-1 and TRBJ2-5, reads EAEVAQSPRYKITEKSQAVAFWCDPISGHATLYWYRQILGQGPELLVQFQDESVVDDSQLPKDRFSAERLKGVDSTLKIQPAELGDSAMYLCASSLAASGREAETQYFGPGTRLLVL.

The rearrangement uses TRBV6-6 and TRBJ2-2; D could derive from TRBD1 or TRBD2 (6 bases each). The CDR3 contains 14 residues. V lost 0 bases and J 7 bases, leaving 9 bases between the germline ends. The germline V gene has CDR1 MNHNY and CDR2 SVGAGI (reference sequence). CDR3 sequence (DNA): TGTGCCAGCAGTTACTCGGAGGGGGACGGGGAGCTGTTTTTT. This gives the protein CASSYSEGDGELFF.

The chain combines TRBV6-1 with TRBJ1-1; D is ambiguous. Per the germline V gene, CDR1 is MNHNS and CDR2 is SASEGT. This CDR3 is 13 amino acids long. With 1 base removed from V and 1 base from J, the gap between germline ends came to 4 bases. The CDR3 coding sequence is TGTGCCAGCAGTGAAGGGGGGAACACTGAAGCTTTCTTT. Protein sequence: CASSEGGNTEAFF.

V usage is TRBV27 and J usage is TRBJ2-7, with D unresolved. There are 11 residues in the CDR3. Germline CDR1 MNHEY, CDR2 SMNVEV (reference sequence). With 2 bases removed from V and 6 bases from J, the gap between germline ends came to 5 bases. This chain's CDR3 is CASSLGFEQYF. CDR3 coding DNA: TGTGCCAGCAGTTTAGGTTTCGAGCAGTACTTC.

The V call is TRBV19, the J call TRBJ1-3, with D perhaps matching TRBD1 (6 bases). The CDR3 consists of 18 residues. The germline V and J ends were trimmed by 5 bases and 0 bases, with 20 bases remaining between them. The germline V gene encodes CDR1 LNHDA and CDR2 SQIVND (reference sequence). The CDR3 loop is CASSQEPAGAHSGNTIYF. The CDR3 DNA sequence: TGTGCCAGTAGTCAAGAGCCGGCAGGGGCCCACTCTGGAAACACCATATATTTT.

V gene TRBV27 combines with J gene TRBJ1-6, with D unresolved. Germline lookup yields CDR1 MNHEY and CDR2 SMNVEV (reference sequence). The CDR3 totals 17 residues. V was trimmed by 2 bases and J by 0 bases, leaving 11 bases between them. In DNA, the CDR3 is TGTGCCAGCAGTTTAGAGCCCCTGAGCTCCTATAATTCACCCCTCCACTTT. Its protein is CASSLEPLSSYNSPLHF.

The chain combines TRBV7-9 with TRBJ1-4; TRBD1 is a possible D gene (5 bases). The germline CDR1 and CDR2 sequences are SEHNR and FQNEAQ (reference sequence). This CDR3 is built from 15 residues. With 5 bases removed from V and 4 bases from J, the gap between germline ends came to 14 bases. Here the CDR3 DNA reads TGTGCCAGCAGCCTTTCATCGGGGGGTAATGAAAAACTGTTTTTT. It translates to CASSLSSGGNEKLFF.

This chain links TRBV7-8 with TRBJ1-1; 9 nucleotides line up with TRBD1. The CDR3 has 15 amino acids. Trimming removed 1 base from V and 6 bases from J; junction bases left unmatched: 6. Looked up from germline, CDR1 is SGHVS and CDR2 is FQNEAQ. The CDR3 spells CASSLEGQGNPEAFF. The CDR3, as DNA: TGTGCCAGCAGCTTAGAGGGACAGGGTAACCCTGAAGCTTTCTTT.